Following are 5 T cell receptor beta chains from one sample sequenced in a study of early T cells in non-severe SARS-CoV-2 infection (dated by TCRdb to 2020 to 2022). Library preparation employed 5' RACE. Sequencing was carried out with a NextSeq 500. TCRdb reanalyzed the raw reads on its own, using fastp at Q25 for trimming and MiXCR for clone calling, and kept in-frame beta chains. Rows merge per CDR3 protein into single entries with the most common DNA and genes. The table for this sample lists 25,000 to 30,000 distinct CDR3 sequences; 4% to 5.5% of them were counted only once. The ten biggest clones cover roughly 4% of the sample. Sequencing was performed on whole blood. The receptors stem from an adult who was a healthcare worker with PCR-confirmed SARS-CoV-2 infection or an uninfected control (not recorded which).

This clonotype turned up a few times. CDR3 protein: CASSLLSSNTEAFF. DNA of the CDR3: TGCGCCAGCAGCTTGCTATCCAGCAACACTGAAGCTTTCTTT. The chain uses TRBV5-1 and TRBJ1-1; D not resolved. The V gene's germline CDR1 is SGHRS and CDR2 YFSETQ. The CDR3 contains 14 residues. Trimming cost V 1 base and J 2 bases, with 9 bases left between them. Filled out from reference TRBV5-1 and TRBJ1-1, the complete variable domain reads KAGVTQTPRYLIKTRGQQVTLSCSPISGHRSVSWYQQTPGQGLQFLFEYFSETQRNKGNFPGRFSGRQFSNSRSEMNVSTLELGDSALYLCASSLLSSNTEAFFGQGTRLTVV.

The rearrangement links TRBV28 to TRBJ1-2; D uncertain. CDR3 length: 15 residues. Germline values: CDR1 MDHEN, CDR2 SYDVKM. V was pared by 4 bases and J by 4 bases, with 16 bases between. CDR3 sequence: CASSSGLFSPYGYTF. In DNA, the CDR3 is TGTGCCAGCAGTTCCGGACTTTTTTCCCCCTATGGCTACACCTTC.

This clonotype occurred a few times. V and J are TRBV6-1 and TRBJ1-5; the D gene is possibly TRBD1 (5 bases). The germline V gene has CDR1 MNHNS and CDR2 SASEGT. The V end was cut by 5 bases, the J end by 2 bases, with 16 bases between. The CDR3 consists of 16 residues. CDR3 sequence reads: CASSYVQQGGNQPQHF. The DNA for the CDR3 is TGTGCCAGCAGTTACGTTCAGCAGGGCGGCAATCAGCCCCAGCATTTT.

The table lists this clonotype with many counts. The CDR3 DNA reads as TGCAGTGCTACTCTGGGGGGCCCCCCCCAGTATTTT. As protein: CSATLGGPPQYF. The chain links TRBV20-1 to TRBJ2-3; D might be TRBD1 or TRBD2, each matching 6 bases. The germline V gene encodes CDR1 DFQATT and CDR2 SNEGSKA (reference sequence). This CDR3 is 12 amino acids long. The V and J ends lost 4 bases and 12 bases respectively, with 17 bases between them.

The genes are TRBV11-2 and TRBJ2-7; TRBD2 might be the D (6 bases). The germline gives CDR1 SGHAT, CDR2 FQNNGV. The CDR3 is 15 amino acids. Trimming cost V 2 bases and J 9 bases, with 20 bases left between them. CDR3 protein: CASSLRAGLGARQYF. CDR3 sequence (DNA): TGTGCCAGCAGCTTACGGGCGGGACTCGGAGCTAGGCAGTACTTC. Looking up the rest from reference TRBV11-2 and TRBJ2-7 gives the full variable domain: EAGVAQSPRYKIIEKRQSVAFWCNPISGHATLYWYQQILGQGPKLLIQFQNNGVVDDSQLPKDRFSAERLKGVDSTLKIQPAKLEDSAVYLCASSLRAGLGARQYFGPGTRLTVT.